These T cell receptor beta chains were read from a single sample in a study of cytomegalovirus exposure and HLA in healthy donors. Sequencing was performed with immunoSEQ multiplex PCR; in TCRdb, only in-frame clones are kept and a portion is missing. This sample has 100,000 to 150,000 clones, with approximately 85% found just once. Sequencing was done on a sample of PBMCs. The receptors originated from a male donor in good health and CMV-seropositive. CDR3s include the opening cysteine and the closing phenylalanine or tryptophan. The D gene is left open where the match is weak. Rows may omit the clone size; those that give it use once, few, many or a size class.

V gene: TRBV7-3
D gene: TRBD1
clone size: -
J gene: TRBJ2-7
CDR3 length: 15
CDR3 protein: CASSNRTGQLYEQYF
CDR3 DNA: TGTGCCAGCAGCAACCGGACAGGTCAACTCTACGAGCAGTACTTC

V gene: TRBV15
D gene: -
clone size: -
J gene: TRBJ2-7
CDR3 length: 15
CDR3 protein: CATSSPRERSYEQYF
CDR3 DNA: TGTGCCACCAGCAGTCCCCGAGAGCGTTCCTACGAGCAGTACTTC

V gene: TRBV28
D gene: TRBD1
clone size: -
J gene: TRBJ1-4
CDR3 length: 17
CDR3 protein: CASSSLPEGTGGEKLFF
CDR3 DNA: TGTGCCAGCAGTTCCCTCCCCGAAGGGACAGGAGGAGAAAAACTGTTTTTT

V gene: TRBV27
D gene: TRBD1
clone size: once
J gene: TRBJ1-1
CDR3 length: 15
CDR3 protein: CASSLDRASPGEAFF
CDR3 DNA: TGTGCCAGCAGTTTGGACAGGGCTTCTCCAGGTGAAGCTTTCTTT

V gene: TRBV28
D gene: TRBD2
clone size: -
J gene: TRBJ2-3
CDR3 length: 13
CDR3 protein: CAVSSGSTDTQYF
CDR3 DNA: TGTGCCGTATCTAGCGGGAGCACAGATACGCAGTATTTT

V gene: TRBV19
D gene: -
clone size: -
J gene: TRBJ1-1
CDR3 length: 14
CDR3 protein: CASSITTSNTEAFF
CDR3 DNA: TGTGCCAGTAGTATAACAACCTCGAACACTGAAGCTTTCTTT

V gene: TRBV2
D gene: -
clone size: -
J gene: TRBJ1-1
CDR3 length: 14
CDR3 protein: CASRDERGLSEAFF
CDR3 DNA: TGTGCCAGCAGGGACGAGAGAGGGCTAAGTGAAGCTTTCTTT

V gene: TRBV30
D gene: -
clone size: few
J gene: TRBJ2-2
CDR3 length: 14
CDR3 protein: CAWTGLVNTGELFF
CDR3 DNA: TGTGCCTGGACGGGACTTGTGAACACCGGGGAGCTGTTTTTT

V gene: TRBV28
D gene: TRBD1
clone size: -
J gene: TRBJ1-2
CDR3 length: 15
CDR3 protein: CASRTGQGGFYGYTF
CDR3 DNA: TGTGCCAGCAGGACGGGACAGGGCGGATTCTATGGCTACACCTTC

V gene: TRBV18
D gene: TRBD2
clone size: -
J gene: TRBJ2-7
CDR3 length: 15
CDR3 protein: CASSPATSGRGEQYF
CDR3 DNA: TGTGCCAGCTCACCAGCCACTAGCGGGAGGGGAGAGCAGTACTTC

V gene: TRBV7-2
D gene: TRBD1
clone size: -
J gene: TRBJ1-1
CDR3 length: 15
CDR3 protein: CASMGQGSLNTEAFF
CDR3 DNA: TGTGCCAGCATGGGACAGGGTAGCCTGAACACTGAAGCTTTCTTT

V gene: TRBV9
D gene: -
clone size: -
J gene: TRBJ2-1
CDR3 length: 16
CDR3 protein: CASSARHGNSYNEQFF
CDR3 DNA: TGTGCCAGCAGCGCCCGACACGGAAACTCCTACAATGAGCAGTTCTTC

V gene: TRBV6-1
D gene: TRBD1
clone size: few
J gene: TRBJ1-5
CDR3 length: 15
CDR3 protein: CASRTPGTGGQPQHF
CDR3 DNA: TGTGCCAGCAGAACGCCCGGGACAGGGGGGCAGCCCCAGCATTTT

V gene: TRBV6-6
D gene: TRBD1
clone size: -
J gene: TRBJ1-4
CDR3 length: 14
CDR3 protein: CASILQGAGEKLFF
CDR3 DNA: TGTGCCAGCATTCTACAGGGGGCAGGGGAAAAACTGTTTTTT

V gene: TRBV29-1
D gene: -
clone size: -
J gene: TRBJ2-1
CDR3 length: 21
CDR3 protein: CSVEAVHGGKAVVESYNEQFF
CDR3 DNA: TGCAGCGTTGAAGCTGTTCATGGAGGGAAGGCAGTCGTAGAGTCCTACAATGAGCAGTTCTTC

V gene: TRBV7-9
D gene: TRBD2
clone size: -
J gene: TRBJ2-1
CDR3 length: 16
CDR3 protein: CASSRKRESGINEQFF
CDR3 DNA: TGTGCCAGCAGCCGCAAGCGGGAGTCCGGAATCAATGAGCAGTTCTTC

V gene: TRBV5-1
D gene: TRBD1
clone size: -
J gene: TRBJ2-1
CDR3 length: 15
CDR3 protein: CASSTGQGVHNEQFF
CDR3 DNA: TGCGCCAGCAGCACGGGACAGGGGGTCCACAATGAGCAGTTCTTC

V gene: TRBV7-2
D gene: TRBD1
clone size: -
J gene: TRBJ2-1
CDR3 length: 15
CDR3 protein: CASSSDRGGYNEQFF
CDR3 DNA: TGTGCCAGCAGCTCCGACAGGGGTGGCTACAATGAGCAGTTCTTC

V gene: TRBV6-4
D gene: TRBD2
clone size: -
J gene: TRBJ2-3
CDR3 length: 16
CDR3 protein: CASSDSTSGHTDTQYF
CDR3 DNA: TGTGCCAGCAGTGACTCGACTAGCGGGCACACAGATACGCAGTATTTT

V gene: TRBV4-1
D gene: -
clone size: once
J gene: TRBJ2-7
CDR3 length: 18
CDR3 protein: CASSQDNGATVSSYEQYF
CDR3 DNA: TGCGCCAGCAGCCAAGATAATGGAGCGACAGTAAGCTCCTACGAGCAGTACTTC

V gene: TRBV2
D gene: -
clone size: -
J gene: TRBJ2-7
CDR3 length: 12
CDR3 protein: CASSELDSRQYF
CDR3 DNA: TGTGCCAGCAGTGAATTAGATAGCAGGCAGTACTTC

V gene: TRBV10-3
D gene: -
clone size: -
J gene: TRBJ2-1
CDR3 length: 13
CDR3 protein: CAIMGASGDEQFF
CDR3 DNA: TGTGCCATCATGGGGGCTAGTGGCGATGAGCAGTTCTTC

V gene: TRBV11-2
D gene: -
clone size: once
J gene: TRBJ1-1
CDR3 length: 15
CDR3 protein: CASSLDRGRVTEAFF
CDR3 DNA: TGTGCCAGCAGCTTAGACAGGGGTAGAGTTACTGAAGCTTTCTTT

V gene: TRBV10-3
D gene: TRBD1
clone size: -
J gene: TRBJ2-5
CDR3 length: 15
CDR3 protein: CAISTGTGGSETQYF
CDR3 DNA: TGTGCCATCAGTACCGGGACAGGGGGGTCGGAGACCCAGTACTTC

V gene: TRBV6-9
D gene: TRBD2
clone size: -
J gene: TRBJ2-7
CDR3 length: 23
CDR3 protein: CASSSYTGSAPGTSGQERDEQYF
CDR3 DNA: TGTGCCAGCAGTTCCTACACAGGGTCCGCACCCGGGACTAGCGGCCAGGAACGCGACGAGCAGTACTTC

V gene: TRBV7-2
D gene: -
clone size: -
J gene: TRBJ2-5
CDR3 length: 15
CDR3 protein: CASSLAGQHQETQYF
CDR3 DNA: TGTGCCAGCAGCTTAGCGGGCCAGCATCAAGAGACCCAGTACTTC

V gene: TRBV11-1
D gene: TRBD1
clone size: few
J gene: TRBJ1-1
CDR3 length: 14
CDR3 protein: CASSPDRGGTEAFF
CDR3 DNA: TGTGCCAGCAGCCCGGACAGGGGAGGAACTGAAGCTTTCTTT

V gene: TRBV29-1
D gene: -
clone size: -
J gene: TRBJ1-2
CDR3 length: 13
CDR3 protein: CSVERGDAYGYTF
CDR3 DNA: TGCAGCGTTGAGCGGGGGGACGCCTATGGCTACACCTTC

V gene: TRBV19
D gene: TRBD1
clone size: -
J gene: TRBJ2-7
CDR3 length: 14
CDR3 protein: CASRHRDRDYEQYF
CDR3 DNA: TGTGCCAGTAGACACCGGGACAGGGACTACGAGCAGTACTTC

V gene: TRBV9
D gene: TRBD2
clone size: -
J gene: TRBJ2-1
CDR3 length: 19
CDR3 protein: CASSSKGMLAGGWVNEQFF
CDR3 DNA: TGTGCCAGCAGTTCGAAGGGGATGTTGGCGGGAGGTTGGGTTAATGAGCAGTTCTTC

V gene: TRBV7-7
D gene: TRBD2
clone size: -
J gene: TRBJ2-3
CDR3 length: 17
CDR3 protein: CASSLDPTSGGTDTQYF
CDR3 DNA: TGTGCTAGCAGCTTAGACCCCACCAGCGGGGGCACAGATACGCAGTATTTT

V gene: TRBV7-2
D gene: -
clone size: -
J gene: TRBJ2-5
CDR3 length: 19
CDR3 protein: CASSLVRGGWGQRWATQYF
CDR3 DNA: TGTGCCAGCAGCTTAGTTAGGGGGGGGTGGGGGCAGCGTTGGGCGACCCAGTACTTC

V gene: TRBV5-4
D gene: TRBD1
clone size: -
J gene: TRBJ1-4
CDR3 length: 15
CDR3 protein: CASSSSQGTNEKLFF
CDR3 DNA: TGTGCCAGCAGCTCATCACAGGGGACTAATGAAAAACTGTTTTTT

V gene: TRBV7-8
D gene: -
clone size: -
J gene: TRBJ2-5
CDR3 length: 14
CDR3 protein: CASSRTTRQETQYF
CDR3 DNA: TGTGCCAGCAGCCGGACTACCCGCCAAGAGACCCAGTACTTC

V gene: TRBV13
D gene: -
clone size: -
J gene: TRBJ2-2
CDR3 length: 14
CDR3 protein: CASSLRQAFEELFF
CDR3 DNA: TGTGCCAGCAGCTTAAGACAGGCCTTTGAGGAGCTGTTTTTT

V gene: TRBV5-8
D gene: TRBD2
clone size: -
J gene: TRBJ2-1
CDR3 length: 15
CDR3 protein: CASSEAGEVYNEQFF
CDR3 DNA: TGTGCCAGCAGTGAAGCGGGAGAAGTTTACAATGAGCAGTTCTTC

V gene: TRBV7-2
D gene: -
clone size: -
J gene: TRBJ2-5
CDR3 length: 14
CDR3 protein: CASSLVDNLQTQYF
CDR3 DNA: TGTGCCAGCAGCTTAGTCGACAACCTACAGACCCAGTACTTC

V gene: TRBV5-1
D gene: TRBD2
clone size: -
J gene: TRBJ2-3
CDR3 length: 16
CDR3 protein: CASVTGTSGSTDTQYF
CDR3 DNA: TGCGCCAGCGTTACCGGGACTAGCGGGAGCACAGATACGCAGTATTTT

V gene: TRBV2
D gene: TRBD2
clone size: -
J gene: TRBJ2-3
CDR3 length: 16
CDR3 protein: CASSVNWGRAGDTQYF
CDR3 DNA: TGTGCCAGCAGTGTAAATTGGGGGAGGGCCGGAGATACGCAGTATTTT

V gene: TRBV21-1
D gene: -
clone size: -
J gene: TRBJ2-7
CDR3 length: 18
CDR3 protein: CASSKVEFKGEVHHEQYF
CDR3 DNA: TGTGCCAGCAGCAAAGTGGAGTTTAAGGGAGAAGTACACCACGAGCAGTACTTC

V gene: TRBV5-4
D gene: TRBD1
clone size: -
J gene: TRBJ2-1
CDR3 length: 17
CDR3 protein: CAIQRGGTGAIYNEQFF
CDR3 DNA: TGTGCCATCCAAAGGGGCGGGACAGGGGCCATCTACAATGAGCAGTTCTTC

V gene: TRBV18
D gene: TRBD2
clone size: -
J gene: TRBJ2-7
CDR3 length: 15
CDR3 protein: CASSPSGGRAYEQYF
CDR3 DNA: TGTGCCAGCTCACCGTCTGGCGGGAGGGCCTACGAGCAGTACTTC

V gene: TRBV13
D gene: -
clone size: few
J gene: TRBJ1-1
CDR3 length: 14
CDR3 protein: CASSLGGISTEAFF
CDR3 DNA: TGTGCCAGCAGCTTGGGGGGGATAAGCACTGAAGCTTTCTTT

V gene: TRBV28
D gene: TRBD2
clone size: -
J gene: TRBJ2-3
CDR3 length: 14
CDR3 protein: CASSFGGGTDTQYF
CDR3 DNA: TGTGCCAGCAGTTTCGGGGGGGGCACAGATACGCAGTATTTT

V gene: TRBV4-1
D gene: -
clone size: -
J gene: TRBJ2-7
CDR3 length: 16
CDR3 protein: CASSPRGGRSSYEQYF
CDR3 DNA: TGCGCCAGCAGCCCACGAGGAGGGAGGAGCTCCTACGAGCAGTACTTC

V gene: TRBV9
D gene: -
clone size: -
J gene: TRBJ1-1
CDR3 length: 12
CDR3 protein: CASSRGATEAFF
CDR3 DNA: TGTGCCAGCAGTCGAGGCGCCACTGAAGCTTTCTTT

V gene: TRBV19
D gene: -
clone size: once
J gene: TRBJ1-1
CDR3 length: 17
CDR3 protein: CASSTKEQGRLGTEAFF
CDR3 DNA: TGTGCCAGTAGTACTAAAGAACAGGGAAGGCTTGGCACTGAAGCTTTCTTT

V gene: TRBV30
D gene: -
clone size: once
J gene: TRBJ1-4
CDR3 length: 13
CDR3 protein: CACKGATNEKLFF
CDR3 DNA: TGTGCCTGCAAGGGGGCAACTAATGAAAAACTGTTTTTT

V gene: TRBV27
D gene: -
clone size: few
J gene: TRBJ2-5
CDR3 length: 17
CDR3 protein: CASSLNMRTGRAGTQYF
CDR3 DNA: TGTGCCAGCAGTTTAAACATGAGGACAGGGAGGGCCGGGACCCAGTACTTC

V gene: TRBV19
D gene: TRBD1
clone size: -
J gene: TRBJ2-3
CDR3 length: 14
CDR3 protein: CASGPGQGTDTQYF
CDR3 DNA: TGTGCCAGCGGACCGGGACAGGGCACAGATACGCAGTATTTT

V gene: TRBV27
D gene: -
clone size: -
J gene: TRBJ1-1
CDR3 length: 13
CDR3 protein: CASSLAEFTEAFF
CDR3 DNA: TGTGCCAGCAGTTTAGCGGAATTCACTGAAGCTTTCTTT

V gene: TRBV28
D gene: TRBD1
clone size: -
J gene: TRBJ2-7
CDR3 length: 16
CDR3 protein: CASSRPPGQNEYEQYF
CDR3 DNA: TGTGCCAGCAGCCGACCTCCGGGACAGAACGAATACGAGCAGTACTTC